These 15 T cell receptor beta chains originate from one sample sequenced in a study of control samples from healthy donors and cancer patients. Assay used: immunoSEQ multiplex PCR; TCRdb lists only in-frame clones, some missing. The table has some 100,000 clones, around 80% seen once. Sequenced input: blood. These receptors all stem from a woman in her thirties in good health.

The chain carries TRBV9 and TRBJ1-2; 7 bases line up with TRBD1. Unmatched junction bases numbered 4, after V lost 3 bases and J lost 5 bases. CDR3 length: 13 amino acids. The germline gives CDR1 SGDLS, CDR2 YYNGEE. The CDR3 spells CASSAGTEYGYTF. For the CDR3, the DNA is TGTGCCAGCAGCGCCGGGACAGAATATGGCTACACCTTC.

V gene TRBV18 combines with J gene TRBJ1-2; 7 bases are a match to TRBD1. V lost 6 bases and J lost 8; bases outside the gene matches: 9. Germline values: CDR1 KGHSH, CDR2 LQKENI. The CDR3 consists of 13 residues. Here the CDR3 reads CASSPRQGRGYTF. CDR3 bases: TGTGCCAGCTCCCCTCGACAGGGCCGGGGCTACACCTTC.

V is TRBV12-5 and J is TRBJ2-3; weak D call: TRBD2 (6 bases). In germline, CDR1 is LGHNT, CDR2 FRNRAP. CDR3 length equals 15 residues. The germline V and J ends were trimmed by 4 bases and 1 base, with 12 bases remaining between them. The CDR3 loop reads CASGSGTLGTDTQYF. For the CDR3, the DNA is TGTGCTAGTGGTTCGGGGACTCTTGGCACAGATACGCAGTATTTT. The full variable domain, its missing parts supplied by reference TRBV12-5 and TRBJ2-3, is DARVTQTPRHKVTEMGQEVTMRCQPILGHNTVFWYRQTMMQGLELLAYFRNRAPLDDSGMPKDRFSAEMPDATLATLKIQPSEPRDSAVYFCASGSGTLGTDTQYFGPGTRLTVL.

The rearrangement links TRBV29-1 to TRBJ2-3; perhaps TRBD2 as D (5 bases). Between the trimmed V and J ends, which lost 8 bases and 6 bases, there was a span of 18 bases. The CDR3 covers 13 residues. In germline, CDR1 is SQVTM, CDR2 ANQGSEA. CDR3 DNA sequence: TGCAGCTCCAAAGGGAGATTGGTGGATACGCAGTATTTT. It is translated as CSSKGRLVDTQYF.

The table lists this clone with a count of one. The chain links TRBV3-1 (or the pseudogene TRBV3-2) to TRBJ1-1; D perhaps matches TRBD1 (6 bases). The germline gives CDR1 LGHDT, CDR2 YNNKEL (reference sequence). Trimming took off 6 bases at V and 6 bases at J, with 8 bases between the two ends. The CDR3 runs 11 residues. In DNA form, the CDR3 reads TGTGCCAGCAGTCGACAGGCTGAAGCTTTCTTT. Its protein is CASSRQAEAFF.

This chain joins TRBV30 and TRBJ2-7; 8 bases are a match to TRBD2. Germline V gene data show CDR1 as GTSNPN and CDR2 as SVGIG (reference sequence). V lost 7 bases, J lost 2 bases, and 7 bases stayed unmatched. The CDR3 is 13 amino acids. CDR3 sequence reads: CAYSRGGTYEQYF. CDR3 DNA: TGTGCCTACTCCCGCGGGGGGACCTACGAGCAGTACTTC. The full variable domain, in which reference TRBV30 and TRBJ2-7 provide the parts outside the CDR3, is SQTIHQWPATLVQPVGSPLSLECTVEGTSNPNLYWYRQAAGRGLQLLFYSVGIGQISSEVPQNLSASRPQDRQFILSSKKLLLSDSGFYLCAYSRGGTYEQYFGPGTRLTVT.

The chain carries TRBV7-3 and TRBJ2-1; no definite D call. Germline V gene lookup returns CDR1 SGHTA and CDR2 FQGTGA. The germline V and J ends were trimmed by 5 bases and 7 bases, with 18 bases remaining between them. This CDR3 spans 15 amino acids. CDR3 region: CASSPRGDEENEQFF. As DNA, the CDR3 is TGTGCCAGCAGCCCCCGCGGAGATGAAGAAAATGAGCAGTTCTTC.

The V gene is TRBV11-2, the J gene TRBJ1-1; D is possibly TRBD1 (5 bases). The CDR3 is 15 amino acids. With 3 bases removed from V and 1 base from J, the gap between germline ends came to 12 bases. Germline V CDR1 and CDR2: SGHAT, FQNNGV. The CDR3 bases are TGTGCCAGCAGCTTTTCGACAGCTTCGAACACTGAAGCTTTCTTT. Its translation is CASSFSTASNTEAFF.

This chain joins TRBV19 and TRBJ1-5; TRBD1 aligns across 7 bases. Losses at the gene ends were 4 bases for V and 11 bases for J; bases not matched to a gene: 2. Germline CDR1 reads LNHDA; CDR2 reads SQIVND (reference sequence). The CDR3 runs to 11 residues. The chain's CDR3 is CASSKDRTQHF. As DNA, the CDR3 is TGTGCCAGTAGTAAGGACAGGACCCAGCATTTT.

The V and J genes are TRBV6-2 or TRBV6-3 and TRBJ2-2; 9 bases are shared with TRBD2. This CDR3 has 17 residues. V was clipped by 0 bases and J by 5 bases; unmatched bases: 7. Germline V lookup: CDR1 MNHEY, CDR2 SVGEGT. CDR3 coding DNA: TGTGCCAGCAGTTACTCGAGGGGACTAGCAGGGACCGGGGAGCTGTTTTTT. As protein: CASSYSRGLAGTGELFF.

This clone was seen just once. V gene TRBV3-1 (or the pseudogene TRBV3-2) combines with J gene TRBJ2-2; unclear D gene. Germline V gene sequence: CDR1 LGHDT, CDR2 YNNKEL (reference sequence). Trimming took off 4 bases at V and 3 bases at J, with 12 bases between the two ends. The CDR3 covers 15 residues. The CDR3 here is CASSPTSYDTGELFF. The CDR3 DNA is TGTGCCAGCAGCCCCACCTCTTATGACACCGGGGAGCTGTTTTTT.

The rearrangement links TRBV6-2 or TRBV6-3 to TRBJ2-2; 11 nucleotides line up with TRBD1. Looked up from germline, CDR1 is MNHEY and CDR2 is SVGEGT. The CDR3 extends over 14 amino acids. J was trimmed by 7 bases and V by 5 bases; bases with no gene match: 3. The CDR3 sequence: CASSRTGGGGELFF. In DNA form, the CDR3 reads TGTGCCAGCAGTCGGACAGGGGGCGGCGGGGAGCTGTTTTTT.

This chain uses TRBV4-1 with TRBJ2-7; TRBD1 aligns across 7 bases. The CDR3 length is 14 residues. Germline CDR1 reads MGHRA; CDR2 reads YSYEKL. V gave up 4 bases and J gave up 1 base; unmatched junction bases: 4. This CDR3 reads CASSPLTGSYEQYF. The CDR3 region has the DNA TGCGCCAGCAGCCCCTTGACAGGGTCCTACGAGCAGTACTTC.

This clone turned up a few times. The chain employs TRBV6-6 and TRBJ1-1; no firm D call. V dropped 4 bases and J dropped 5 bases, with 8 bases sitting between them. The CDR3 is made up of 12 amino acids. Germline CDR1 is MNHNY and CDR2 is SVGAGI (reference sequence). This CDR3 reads CASSSRRTEAFF. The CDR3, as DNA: TGTGCCAGCAGTTCTCGAAGAACTGAAGCTTTCTTT.

The CDR3 DNA reads TGTGCCTGCAAGGGGAGTGGAAACACCATATATTTT. Amino acid sequence: CACKGSGNTIYF. V usage is TRBV30 and J usage is TRBJ1-3; D is possibly TRBD1 (5 bases). Trimming stripped 6 bases from V and 3 bases from J, with 9 bases between. Germline V lookup: CDR1 GTSNPN, CDR2 SVGIG (reference sequence). The CDR3 extends over 12 amino acids. Together with reference TRBV30 and TRBJ1-3, the CDR3 gives the full variable domain: SQTIHQWPATLVQPVGSPLSLECTVEGTSNPNLYWYRQAAGRGLQLLFYSVGIGQISSEVPQNLSASRPQDRQFILSSKKLLLSDSGFYLCACKGSGNTIYFGEGSWLTVV.